This T cell receptor (beta chain) comes out of a study of regulatory T cells in long-lasting Graves disease. Indicated time point: newly diagnosed GD, antithyroid drugs for less than 3 months. Extracted RNA from PBMCs served as the source of the TCR library. Arm-PCR of CDR3 regions with iRepertoire HTBI primers generated TCR beta libraries. TCRdb passed the multiplex PCR reads through MiXCR, listing each CDR3 protein once. The repertoire has about 540,000 distinct CDR3 sequences, roughly 13% of them found once; the top ten carry 8.5% to 10%. Separately, the same data were catalogued under a study of T cells in Graves' hyperthyroidism and ophthalmopathy. Turning to that study: If no ophthalmopathy progression occurred within 18 months, Graves' hyperthyroidism was stable. A set of HTBI primers served as the primers for a first-round RT-PCR of the TCR CDR3.

The sequencing used peripheral blood mononuclear cells (PBMCs), collected at new diagnosis, from a patient treated with antithyroid drugs. This TCR derives from a man in his thirties or forties with Graves disease.

The CDR3 nucleotides are TGTGCCAGCAGTTCTTATTGGGGGTACAATTCACCCCTCCACTTT. It codes for CASSSYWGYNSPLHF. V and J are TRBV27 and TRBJ1-6; D is possibly TRBD1 (5 bases). The germline V and J ends were trimmed by 4 bases and 7 bases, with 14 bases remaining between them. Germline values: CDR1 MNHEY, CDR2 SMNVEV (reference sequence). This CDR3 is built from 15 residues.